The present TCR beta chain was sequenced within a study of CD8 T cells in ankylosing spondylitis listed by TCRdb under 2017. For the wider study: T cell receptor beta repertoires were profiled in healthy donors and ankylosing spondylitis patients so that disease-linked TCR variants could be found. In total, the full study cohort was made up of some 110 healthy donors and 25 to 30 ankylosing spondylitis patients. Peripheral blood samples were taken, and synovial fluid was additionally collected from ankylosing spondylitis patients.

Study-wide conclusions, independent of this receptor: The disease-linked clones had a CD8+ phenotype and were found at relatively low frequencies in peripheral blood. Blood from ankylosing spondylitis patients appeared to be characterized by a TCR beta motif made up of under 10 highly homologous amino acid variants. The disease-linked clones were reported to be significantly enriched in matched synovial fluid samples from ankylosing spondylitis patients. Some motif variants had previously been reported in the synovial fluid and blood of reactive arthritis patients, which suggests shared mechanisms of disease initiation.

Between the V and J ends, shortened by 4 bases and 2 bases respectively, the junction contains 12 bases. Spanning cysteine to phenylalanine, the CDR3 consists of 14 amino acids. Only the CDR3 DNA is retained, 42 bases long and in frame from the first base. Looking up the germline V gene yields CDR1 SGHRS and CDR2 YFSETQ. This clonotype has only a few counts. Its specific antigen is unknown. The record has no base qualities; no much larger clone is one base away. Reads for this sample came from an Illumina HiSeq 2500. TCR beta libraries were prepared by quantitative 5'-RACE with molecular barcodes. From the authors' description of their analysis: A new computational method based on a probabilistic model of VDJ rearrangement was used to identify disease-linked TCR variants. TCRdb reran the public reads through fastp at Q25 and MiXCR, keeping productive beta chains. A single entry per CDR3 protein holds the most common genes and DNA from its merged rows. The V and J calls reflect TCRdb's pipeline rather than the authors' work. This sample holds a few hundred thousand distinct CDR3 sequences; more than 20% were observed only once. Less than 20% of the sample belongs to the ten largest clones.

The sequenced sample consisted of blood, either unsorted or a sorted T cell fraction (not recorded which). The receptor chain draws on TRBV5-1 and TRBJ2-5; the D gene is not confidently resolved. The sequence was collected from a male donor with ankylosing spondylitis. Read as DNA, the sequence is TGCGCCAGCAGCGCCTCGCGCGTACAAGAGACCCAGTACTTC. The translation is CASSASRVQETQYF.